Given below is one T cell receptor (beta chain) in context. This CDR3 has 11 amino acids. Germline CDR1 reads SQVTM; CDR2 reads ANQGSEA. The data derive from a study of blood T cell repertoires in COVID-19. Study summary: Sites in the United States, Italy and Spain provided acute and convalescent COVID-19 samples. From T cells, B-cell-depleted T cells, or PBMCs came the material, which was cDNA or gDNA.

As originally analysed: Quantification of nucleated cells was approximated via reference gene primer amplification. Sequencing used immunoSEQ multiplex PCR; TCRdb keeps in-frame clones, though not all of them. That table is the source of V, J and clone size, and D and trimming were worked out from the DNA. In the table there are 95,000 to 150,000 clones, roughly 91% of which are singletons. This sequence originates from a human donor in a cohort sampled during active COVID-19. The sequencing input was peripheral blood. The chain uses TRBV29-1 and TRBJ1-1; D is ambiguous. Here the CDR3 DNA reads TGCAGAGGGATGGAGGGCACTGAAGCTTTCTTT. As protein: CRGMEGTEAFF.